This T cell receptor (beta chain) was captured by sequencing in a study of cytomegalovirus exposure and HLA in healthy donors. Vbeta (60) and Jbeta (13) primers were used in the PCR. Measured with immunoSEQ multiplex PCR; TCRdb has only the in-frame clones, and not every one. The sample lists about 110,000 clones; around two thirds were seen once. V dropped 1 base and J dropped 3 bases, with 19 bases sitting between them. CDR1 is MGHRA and CDR2 is YSYEKL in the germline V gene. The CDR3 contains 18 residues. Regarding the study as a whole: Among TCR sequences, most were rare, though some public TCRs appeared in many donors.

On this clone: Antigen specificity is unknown.

The rearrangement joins TRBV4-1 to TRBJ2-1; a weak D match, TRBD2 (5 bases). Input material: PBMCs. This clonotype was obtained from a man aged 50-60 years in good health and CMV-seropositive. Written as DNA, the CDR3 is TGCGCCAGCAGCCAAGGAGGTTCGAGGGATGGTTTCTACAATGAGCAGTTCTTC. Translating gives CASSQGGSRDGFYNEQFF.